This T cell receptor (beta chain) was observed in a study of T cells after posttransplantation cyclophosphamide. In its sample, this clone was seen many times. Its specificity is not known. A marrow graft followed busulfan-fludarabine conditioning, with cyclophosphamide on days +3 and +4. Study-level findings and limits: Recipient CMV seropositivity and CMV reactivation strongly tracked TRB clonality. TRB overlap between skin or GI tissue T cells and blood was limited. Donor-recipient repertoire similarity was low at 1-2 months, rising over year one.

The germline gives CDR1 MNHNS, CDR2 SASEGT. V lost 6 bases to trimming and J lost 2 bases; unmatched junction nucleotides: 4. This CDR3 contains 15 residues. Data came from immunoSEQ multiplex PCR; TCRdb stores just in-frame clones and leaves some out. Altogether about 10,000 clones were found in the sample, and no singletons occur. The receptor was isolated from a female patient in her 40s who received an allogeneic stem cell transplant from a related donor, was CMV-positive, and had no GVHD. The T cells may partly be graft donor cells. The specimen was PBMCs, collected after allogeneic stem cell transplant with posttransplant cyclophosphamide. The V gene is TRBV6-1, the J gene TRBJ1-5; TRBD1 matches 10 bases. The CDR3: CASSAGTGGNQPQHF. DNA of the CDR3: TGTGCCAGCAGCGCCGGGACAGGGGGCAATCAGCCCCAGCATTTT.